Detailed here is one T cell receptor beta chain. Germline lookup yields CDR1 SGHAT and CDR2 FQNNGV. J lost 6 bases, V lost 5 bases, and 11 bases had no gene match. CDR3 size: 16 residues. The data were taken from a study of blood T cell repertoires in COVID-19. Study context: Samples came from the United States, Italy and Spain, spanning acute and convalescent COVID-19. PBMCs, B-cell-depleted T cells, or T cells provided the cDNA or gDNA that made up the material.

Per the authors' pipeline: It was from reference gene primer amplification that nucleated cell counts were estimated. Sequencing was performed with immunoSEQ multiplex PCR; in TCRdb, only in-frame clones are kept and a portion is missing. The V and J calls and clone size are taken from that table; D and trimming were inferred from the DNA. The sample contains some 230,000 clones, approximately 81% of which appear only once. This chain uses TRBV11-2 with TRBJ2-2; 8 bases agree with TRBD1. The material sequenced was peripheral blood. This clonotype was obtained from a woman aged 55-75 years who had recovered from COVID-19. The CDR3 DNA sequence: TGTGCCAGCAGCCAGATTAGGGACAGGTCTGCCGGGGAGCTGTTTTTT. It yields the protein CASSQIRDRSAGELFF.